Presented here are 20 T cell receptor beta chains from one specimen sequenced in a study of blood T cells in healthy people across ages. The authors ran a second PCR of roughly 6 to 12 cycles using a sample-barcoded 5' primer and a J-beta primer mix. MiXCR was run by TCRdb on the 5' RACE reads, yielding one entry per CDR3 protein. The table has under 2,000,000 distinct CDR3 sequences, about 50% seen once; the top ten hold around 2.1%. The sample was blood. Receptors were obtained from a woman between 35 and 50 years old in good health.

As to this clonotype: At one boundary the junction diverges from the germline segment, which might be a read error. The CDR3: CASSLTPDGQYF. The CDR3 DNA reads as TGTGCTAGCAGCTTAACGCCGGACGGGCAGTACTTC. V usage is TRBV7-7 and J usage is TRBJ2-7; D remains unclear. Looked up from germline, CDR1 is SSHAT and CDR2 is FNYEAQ (reference sequence). The CDR3 totals 12 residues.

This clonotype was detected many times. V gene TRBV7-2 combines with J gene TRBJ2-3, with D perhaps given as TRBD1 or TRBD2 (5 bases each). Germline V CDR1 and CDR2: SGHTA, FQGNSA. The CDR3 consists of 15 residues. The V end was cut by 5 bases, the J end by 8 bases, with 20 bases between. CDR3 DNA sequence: TGTGCCAGCAGCCGCCTAATGACTGGGACGGGTACGCAGTATTTT. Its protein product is CASSRLMTGTGTQYF.

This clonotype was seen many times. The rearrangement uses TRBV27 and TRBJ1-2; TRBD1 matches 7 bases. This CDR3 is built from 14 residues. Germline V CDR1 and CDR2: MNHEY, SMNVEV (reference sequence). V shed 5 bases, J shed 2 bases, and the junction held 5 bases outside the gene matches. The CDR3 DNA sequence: TGTGCCAGCAGTCCCCCAGGGGGGAACTATGGCTACACCTTC. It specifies CASSPPGGNYGYTF.

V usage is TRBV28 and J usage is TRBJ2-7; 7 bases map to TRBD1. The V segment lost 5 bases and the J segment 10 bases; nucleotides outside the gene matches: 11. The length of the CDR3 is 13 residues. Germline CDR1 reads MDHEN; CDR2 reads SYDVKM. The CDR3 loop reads CASSPPGDRAQYF. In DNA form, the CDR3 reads TGTGCCAGCAGTCCCCCTGGGGACAGAGCCCAGTACTTC.

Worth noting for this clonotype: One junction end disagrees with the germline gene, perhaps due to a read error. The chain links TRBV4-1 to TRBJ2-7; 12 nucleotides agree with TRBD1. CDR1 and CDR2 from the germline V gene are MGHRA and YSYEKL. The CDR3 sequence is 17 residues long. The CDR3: CASSLISGTGGPYKQYF. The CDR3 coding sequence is TGCGCCAGCAGTCTAATAAGCGGGACAGGGGGCCCCTACAAGCAGTACTTC.

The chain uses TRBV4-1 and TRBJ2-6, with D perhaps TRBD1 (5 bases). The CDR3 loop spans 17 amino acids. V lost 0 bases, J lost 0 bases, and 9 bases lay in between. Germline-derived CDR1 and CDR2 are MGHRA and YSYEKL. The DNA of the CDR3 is TGCGCCAGCAGCCAAGACTTCGACAGCTCTGGGGCCAACGTCCTGACTTTC. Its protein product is CASSQDFDSSGANVLTF.

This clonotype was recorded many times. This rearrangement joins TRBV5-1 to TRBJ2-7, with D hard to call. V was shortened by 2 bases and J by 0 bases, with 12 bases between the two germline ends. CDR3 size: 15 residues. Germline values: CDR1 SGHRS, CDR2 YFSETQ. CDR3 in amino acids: CASSFGQANSYEQYF. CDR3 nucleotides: TGCGCCAGCAGCTTCGGGCAGGCCAACTCCTACGAGCAGTACTTC.

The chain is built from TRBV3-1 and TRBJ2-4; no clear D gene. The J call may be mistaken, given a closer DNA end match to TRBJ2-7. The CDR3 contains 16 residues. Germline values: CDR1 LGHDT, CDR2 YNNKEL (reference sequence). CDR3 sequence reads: CASSQDARGLTCEQYF. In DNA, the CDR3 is TGTGCCAGCAGCCAAGATGCGAGAGGTCTTACCTGCGAGCAGTACTTC.

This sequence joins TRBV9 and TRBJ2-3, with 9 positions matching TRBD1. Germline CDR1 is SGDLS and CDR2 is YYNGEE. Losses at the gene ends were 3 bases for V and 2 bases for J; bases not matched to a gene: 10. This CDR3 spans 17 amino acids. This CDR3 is CASSEAPQGANTDTQYF. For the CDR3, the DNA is TGTGCCAGCAGCGAGGCCCCACAGGGGGCGAACACAGATACGCAGTATTTT.

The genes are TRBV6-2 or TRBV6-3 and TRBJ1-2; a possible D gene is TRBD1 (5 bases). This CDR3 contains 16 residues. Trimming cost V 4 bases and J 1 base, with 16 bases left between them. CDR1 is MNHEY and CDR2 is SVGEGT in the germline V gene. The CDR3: CASSLFFGTVNYGYTF. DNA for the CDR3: TGTGCCAGCAGTTTATTCTTCGGGACGGTTAACTATGGCTACACCTTC.

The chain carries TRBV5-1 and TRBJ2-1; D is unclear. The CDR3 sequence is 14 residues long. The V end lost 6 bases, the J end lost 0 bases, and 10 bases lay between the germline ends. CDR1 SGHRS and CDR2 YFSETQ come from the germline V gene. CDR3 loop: CASKPGSSYNEQFF. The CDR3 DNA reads TGCGCCAGCAAGCCCGGAAGCTCCTACAATGAGCAGTTCTTC.

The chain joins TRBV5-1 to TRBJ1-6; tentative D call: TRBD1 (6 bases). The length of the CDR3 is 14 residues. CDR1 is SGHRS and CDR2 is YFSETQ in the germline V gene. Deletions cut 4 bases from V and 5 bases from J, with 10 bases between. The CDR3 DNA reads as TGCGCCAGCAGCCGTTGGACAGATAATTCACCCCTCCACTTT. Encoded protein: CASSRWTDNSPLHF.

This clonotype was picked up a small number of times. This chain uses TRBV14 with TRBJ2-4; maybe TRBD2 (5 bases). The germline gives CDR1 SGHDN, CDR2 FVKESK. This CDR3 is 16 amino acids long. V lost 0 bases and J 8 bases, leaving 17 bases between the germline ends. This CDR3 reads CASSQDQRRLGDIQYF. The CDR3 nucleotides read TGTGCCAGCAGCCAAGATCAACGCAGGTTGGGAGACATTCAGTACTTC.

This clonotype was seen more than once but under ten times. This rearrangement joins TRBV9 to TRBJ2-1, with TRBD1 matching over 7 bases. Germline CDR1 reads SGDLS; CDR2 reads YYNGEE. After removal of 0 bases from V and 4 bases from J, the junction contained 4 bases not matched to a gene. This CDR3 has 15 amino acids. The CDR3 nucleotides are TGTGCCAGCAGCGTAGCGCGACAGGGATACAATGAGCAGTTCTTC. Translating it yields CASSVARQGYNEQFF.

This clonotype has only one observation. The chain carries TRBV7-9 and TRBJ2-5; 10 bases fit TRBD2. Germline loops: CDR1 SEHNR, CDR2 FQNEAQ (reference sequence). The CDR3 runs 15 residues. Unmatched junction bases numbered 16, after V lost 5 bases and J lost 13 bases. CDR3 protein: CASSPAGTSENIRYF. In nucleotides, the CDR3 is TGTGCCAGCAGCCCGGCCGGGACTAGCGAGAACATTCGGTACTTC.

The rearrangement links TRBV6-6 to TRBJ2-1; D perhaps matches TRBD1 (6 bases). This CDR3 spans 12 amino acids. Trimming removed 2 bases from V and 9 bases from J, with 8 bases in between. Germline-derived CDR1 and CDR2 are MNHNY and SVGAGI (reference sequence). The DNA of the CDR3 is TGTGCCAGCAGTTACGGGGGCAGTGAGCAGTTCTTC. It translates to CASSYGGSEQFF.

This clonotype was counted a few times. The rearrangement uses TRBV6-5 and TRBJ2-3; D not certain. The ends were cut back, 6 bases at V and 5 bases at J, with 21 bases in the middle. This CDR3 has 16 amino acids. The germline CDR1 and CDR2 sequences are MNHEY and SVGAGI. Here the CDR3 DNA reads TGTGCCAGCAGCCCCCTAATGGGATTCGCAGAAGATACGCAGTATTTT. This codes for CASSPLMGFAEDTQYF.

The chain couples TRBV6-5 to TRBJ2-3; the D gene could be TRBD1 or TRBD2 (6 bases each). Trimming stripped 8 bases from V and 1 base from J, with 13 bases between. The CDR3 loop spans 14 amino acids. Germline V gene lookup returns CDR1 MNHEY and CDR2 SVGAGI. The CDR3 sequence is CASRGDMGTDTQYF. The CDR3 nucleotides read TGTGCCAGCCGCGGGGACATGGGCACAGATACGCAGTATTTT.

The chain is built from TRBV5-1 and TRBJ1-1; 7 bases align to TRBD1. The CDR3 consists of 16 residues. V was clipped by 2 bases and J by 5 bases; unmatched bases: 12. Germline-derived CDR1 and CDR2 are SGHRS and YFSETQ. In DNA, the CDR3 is TGCGCCAGCAGCTTCCGGACAGGTGGTTTAAGGACTGAAGCTTTCTTT. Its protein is CASSFRTGGLRTEAFF. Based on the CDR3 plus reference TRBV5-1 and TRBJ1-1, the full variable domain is KAGVTQTPRYLIKTRGQQVTLSCSPISGHRSVSWYQQTPGQGLQFLFEYFSETQRNKGNFPGRFSGRQFSNSRSEMNVSTLELGDSALYLCASSFRTGGLRTEAFFGQGTRLTVV.

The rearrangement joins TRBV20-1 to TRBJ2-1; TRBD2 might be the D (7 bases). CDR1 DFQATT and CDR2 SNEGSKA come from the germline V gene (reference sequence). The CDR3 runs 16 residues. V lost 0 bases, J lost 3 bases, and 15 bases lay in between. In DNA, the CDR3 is TGCAGTGCTAGAGAGATGGGGGGGGCCGACTACAATGAGCAGTTCTTC. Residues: CSAREMGGADYNEQFF.